The sequence of this T cell receptor beta chain was determined in a study of CD8+ T cells in alopecia areata. The treatment is: oral pan-JAK inhibitor, 5-10 mg twice daily. Researchers picked out CD4+ and CD8+ T cells from PBMCs by sorting. This clone was seen only once. Its antigen is currently unknown. Other DNA sequences in the sample encode the same CDR3. TCR sequencing used cDNA made by reverse transcription of extracted RNA. Sequencing was performed with immunoSEQ multiplex PCR; in TCRdb, only in-frame clones are kept and a portion is missing. In the table there are some 180,000 clones, approximately 55% of which are singletons. Deletions cut 2 bases from V and 3 bases from J, with 7 bases between. The CDR3 spans 12 residues. In germline, CDR1 is SQVTM, CDR2 ANQGSEA. Study conclusions and caveats: Among the top 100, expanded CD8+ clones, as well as scalp clonality, were significantly decreased by tofacitinib. Among the cells sequenced in scalp samples are also the resident alphabeta T cells of normal skin.

This TCR was sampled from a human donor with alopecia areata. This material consisted of CD8+ T cells sorted from blood, taken at week 24, from a patient treated with tofacitinib. The V call is TRBV29-1, the J call TRBJ1-1; D is possibly TRBD1 (5 bases). The CDR3: CSVERGDTEAFF. The DNA of the CDR3 is TGCAGCGTTGAACGGGGGGACACTGAAGCTTTCTTT.